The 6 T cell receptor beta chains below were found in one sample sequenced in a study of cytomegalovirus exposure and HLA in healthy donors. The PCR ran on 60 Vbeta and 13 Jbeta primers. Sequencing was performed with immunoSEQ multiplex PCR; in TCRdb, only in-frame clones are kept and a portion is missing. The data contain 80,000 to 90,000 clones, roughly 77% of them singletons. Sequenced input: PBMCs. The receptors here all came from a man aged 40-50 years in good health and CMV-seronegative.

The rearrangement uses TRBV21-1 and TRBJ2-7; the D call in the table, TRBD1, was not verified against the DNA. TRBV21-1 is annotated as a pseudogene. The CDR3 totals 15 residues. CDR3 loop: CASSRIRDRPYEQYF. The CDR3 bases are TGTGCCAGCAGCAGAATCCGGGACAGACCCTACGAGCAGTACTTC.

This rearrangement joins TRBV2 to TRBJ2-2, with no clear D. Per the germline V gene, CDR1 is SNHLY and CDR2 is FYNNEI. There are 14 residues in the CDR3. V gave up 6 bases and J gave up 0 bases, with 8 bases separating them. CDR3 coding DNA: TGTGCCAGCAGAGGCCAGGCGAACACCGGGGAGCTGTTTTTT. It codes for CASRGQANTGELFF.

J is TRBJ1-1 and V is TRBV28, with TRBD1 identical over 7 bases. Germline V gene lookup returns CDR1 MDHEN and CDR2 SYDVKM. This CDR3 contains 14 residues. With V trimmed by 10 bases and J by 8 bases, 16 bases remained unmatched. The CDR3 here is CAIPARQGLKEAFF. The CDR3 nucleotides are TGTGCCATCCCTGCCCGACAGGGCTTGAAAGAAGCTTTCTTT.

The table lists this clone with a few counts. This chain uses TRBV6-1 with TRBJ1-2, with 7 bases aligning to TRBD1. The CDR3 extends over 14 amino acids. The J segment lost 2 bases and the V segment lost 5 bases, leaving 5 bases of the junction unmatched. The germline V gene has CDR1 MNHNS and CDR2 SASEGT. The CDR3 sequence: CASSRTGLNYGYTF. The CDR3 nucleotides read TGTGCCAGCAGTCGGACAGGACTCAACTATGGCTACACCTTC.

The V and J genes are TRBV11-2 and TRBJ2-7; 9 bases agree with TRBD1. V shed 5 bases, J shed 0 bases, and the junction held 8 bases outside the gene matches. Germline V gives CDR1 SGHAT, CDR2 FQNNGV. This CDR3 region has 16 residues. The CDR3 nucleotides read TGTGCCAGCAGCCCCGGGGGGACAGGGAGCTCCTACGAGCAGTACTTC. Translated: CASSPGGTGSSYEQYF.

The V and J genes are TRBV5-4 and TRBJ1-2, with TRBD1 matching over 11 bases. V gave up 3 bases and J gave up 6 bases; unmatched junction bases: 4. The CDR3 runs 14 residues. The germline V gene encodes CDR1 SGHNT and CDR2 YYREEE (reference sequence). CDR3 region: CASSSDRGHHGYTF. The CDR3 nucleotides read TGTGCCAGCAGCTCGGACAGGGGGCACCATGGCTACACCTTC.